The 10 T cell receptor beta chains in this list originate from one sample, sequenced in a study of cytomegalovirus exposure and HLA in healthy donors. TCRdb keeps only in-frame clones here, not all; method: immunoSEQ multiplex PCR. The top ten clones hold 1.2% of a sample with approximately 200,000 clones, 81% of them seen once. Sequencing input: PBMCs. These receptors all come from a woman in her 30s in good health and CMV-seronegative.

The V gene is TRBV11-2, the J gene TRBJ2-5; a possible D gene is TRBD1 (6 bases). The CDR3 runs 14 residues. The germline gives CDR1 SGHAT, CDR2 FQNNGV. The V end lost 5 bases, the J end lost 0 bases, and 10 bases lay between the germline ends. Here the CDR3 reads CASSRTGYQETQYF. The DNA of the CDR3 is TGTGCCAGCAGCCGTACAGGGTACCAAGAGACCCAGTACTTC.

The chain has TRBV6-6 and TRBJ1-4, with 7 bases matching TRBD1. This CDR3 has 15 residues. Germline trimming cut 6 bases from V and 6 bases from J; bases unmatched to any gene: 10. The V gene's germline CDR1 is MNHNY and CDR2 SVGAGI (reference sequence). CDR3 protein: CASRNNRGMDEKLFF. CDR3 nucleotides: TGTGCCAGCAGGAACAACAGGGGAATGGATGAAAAACTGTTTTTT.

The V and J genes are TRBV7-7 and TRBJ2-1; 7 bases match TRBD2. This CDR3 is built from 16 residues. Per germline, CDR1 SSHAT and CDR2 FNYEAQ (reference sequence). J was trimmed by 3 bases and V by 1 base; bases with no gene match: 6. In DNA, the CDR3 is TGTGCCAGCAGCTTAGGTCGGTGGGAGGGCTACAATGAGCAGTTCTTC. Its translation: CASSLGRWEGYNEQFF.

This clone was found a few times. The J gene is TRBJ1-6, the V gene TRBV7-9; D is ambiguous. Germline V lookup: CDR1 SEHNR, CDR2 FQNEAQ (reference sequence). V dropped 1 base and J dropped 9 bases, with 16 bases sitting between them. The CDR3 spans 16 residues. This chain's CDR3 is CASSLVVSSSGSPLHF. The CDR3 DNA follows: TGTGCCAGCAGCTTAGTTGTCAGCTCCTCGGGTTCACCCCTCCACTTT.

The gene calls are TRBV5-1 and TRBJ2-7, with 7 bases aligning to TRBD1. The trim removed 4 bases at V and 2 bases at J, leaving 6 bases unmatched. Germline values: CDR1 SGHRS, CDR2 YFSETQ. There are 14 residues in the CDR3. The CDR3 loop reads CASSRGTDTYEQYF. The CDR3 DNA reads TGCGCCAGCAGCCGAGGGACAGATACCTACGAGCAGTACTTC.

The V call is TRBV6-1, the J call TRBJ1-2; tentatively, D is TRBD1 (5 bases). From germline, CDR1 is MNHNS and CDR2 SASEGT. V was clipped by 3 bases and J by 7 bases, with 15 bases between them. The CDR3 extends over 14 amino acids. CDR3 amino acids: CASSDSQGFGGYTF. The CDR3 DNA follows: TGTGCCAGCAGTGATAGTCAGGGCTTCGGTGGCTACACCTTC.

The chain's CDR3 is CASRLAGGLNTGELFF. CDR3 sequence (DNA): TGCGCCAGCAGACTAGCGGGAGGACTAAACACCGGGGAGCTGTTTTTT. V is TRBV5-1 and J is TRBJ2-2, with 12 bases aligning to TRBD2. The CDR3 runs to 16 residues. The junction had 4 bases not matched to a gene; V was cut back by 5 bases and J by 2 bases. Germline CDR1 SGHRS, CDR2 YFSETQ. Full variable domain (missing parts from reference TRBV5-1 and TRBJ2-2): KAGVTQTPRYLIKTRGQQVTLSCSPISGHRSVSWYQQTPGQGLQFLFEYFSETQRNKGNFPGRFSGRQFSNSRSEMNVSTLELGDSALYLCASRLAGGLNTGELFFGEGSRLTVL.

This chain uses TRBV6-1 with TRBJ1-2; 7 bases agree with TRBD1. The CDR3 sequence is 14 residues long. From germline, CDR1 is MNHNS and CDR2 SASEGT. J was trimmed by 4 bases and V by 4 bases; bases with no gene match: 6. CDR3 DNA sequence: TGTGCCAGCAGTGGTTTAGGGGGCAGCTATGGCTACACCTTC. It codes for CASSGLGGSYGYTF.

This chain joins TRBV12-5 and TRBJ2-3, with 13 bases aligning to TRBD2. Looked up from germline, CDR1 is LGHNT and CDR2 is FRNRAP. The CDR3 contains 17 residues. Losses at the gene ends were 6 bases for V and 0 bases for J; bases not matched to a gene: 6. The CDR3 DNA reads as TGTGCTAGTGGGTGGACTAGCGGGGGCCGAAGCACAGATACGCAGTATTTT. This encodes CASGWTSGGRSTDTQYF.

This clone has a single count. The chain combines TRBV6-5 with TRBJ1-5, with TRBD1 matching over 11 bases. CDR1 and CDR2 from the germline V gene are MNHEY and SVGAGI. This CDR3 region has 15 residues. V was clipped by 6 bases and J by 1 base; unmatched bases: 2. In DNA, the CDR3 is TGTGCCAGCAGAGGACAGGGGGCAAGCAATCAGCCCCAGCATTTT. Translation: CASRGQGASNQPQHF.